These 30 T cell receptor beta chains were all obtained from the same sample, sequenced in a study of Ad26.COV2.S vaccination and SARS-CoV-2 variants (dated by TCRdb to 2020 to 2022). The method behind the library was the immunoSEQ multiplex PCR assay. TCRdb holds this immuneACCESS table with in-frame rearrangements only. Some clones are missing; in checked studies, unresolved V genes explain under half, and the rest has no known cause. This sample has fewer than 800,000 clones in its table, and roughly 90% of those were observed once. Approximately 1.5% of the sample lies in the top ten. The treatment or condition label for this specimen denotes: approximately 18 received Ad26.COV2.S at low or high dose, single or two shots; 5 received placebo; per-sample allocation not given. For vaccine and placebo recipients, repertoires were sequenced using samples collected on day 63 after the first injection.

Source: peripheral blood, taken in a trial of Ad26.COV2.S vaccine versus placebo. These receptors all stem from a person aged 18 to 59 who received the Ad26.COV2.S COVID-19 vaccine or a placebo.

This clone was counted between two and nine times. DNA for the CDR3: TGTGCCAGCGGGAGGGTTGAAGCTTTCTTT. It is translated as CASGRVEAFF. The rearrangement uses TRBV6-5 and TRBJ1-1; the D is unclear. With 8 bases removed from V and 7 bases from J, the gap between germline ends came to 8 bases. There are 10 residues in the CDR3. From germline, CDR1 is MNHEY and CDR2 SVGAGI.

The rearrangement uses TRBV6-6 and TRBJ1-6; 9 bases map to TRBD1. CDR1 and CDR2 from the germline V gene are MNHNY and SVGAGI (reference sequence). Trimming took 6 bases from V and 10 from J; bases not matched to a gene: 13. CDR3 length: 16 residues. The CDR3 DNA sequence: TGTGCCAGCAGCCCGCCCTCAACAGGGGGCAAGTCACCCCTCCACTTT. This translates into CASSPPSTGGKSPLHF.

The J gene is TRBJ2-3, the V gene TRBV19, with D possibly TRBD1 on 5 matching bases. Germline V gene lookup returns CDR1 LNHDA and CDR2 SQIVND (reference sequence). This CDR3 spans 16 amino acids. V was clipped by 0 bases and J by 0 bases, with 10 bases between them. For the CDR3, the DNA is TGTGCCAGTAGTATAGATACAGGTCTTAGCACAGATACGCAGTATTTT. This translates into CASSIDTGLSTDTQYF.

Regarding this clone: The same CDR3 also results from other DNA sequences found in this sample. The gene calls are TRBV24-1 and TRBJ2-1; tentatively, D is TRBD1 or TRBD2 (5 bases each). This CDR3 region has 15 residues. Trimming left V 4 bases short and J 4 bases short, with 13 bases between. CDR1 is KGHDR, CDR2 SFDVKD, per germline. CDR3 amino acids: CATSDPGRGYNEQFF. CDR3 in DNA: TGTGCCACCAGTGACCCGGGACGAGGATACAATGAGCAGTTCTTC.

This chain links TRBV11-2 with TRBJ2-7, with a tentative D call TRBD2 (6 bases). Germline CDR1 reads SGHAT; CDR2 reads FQNNGV. The CDR3 has 17 amino acids. The V and J ends lost 0 bases and 0 bases respectively, with 15 bases between them. The CDR3 DNA is TGTGCCAGCAGCTTAGATTTCGGGGCGGGATTCTCCTACGAGCAGTACTTC. The encoded protein is CASSLDFGAGFSYEQYF.

The rearrangement links TRBV7-2 to TRBJ2-7, with D possibly TRBD2 on 5 matching bases. V lost 0 bases, J lost 3 bases, and 12 bases lay in between. Germline V lookup: CDR1 SGHTA, CDR2 FQGNSA. The CDR3 covers 15 residues. CDR3 sequence reads: CASSLARGMLYEQYF. For the CDR3, the DNA is TGTGCCAGCAGCTTAGCGAGAGGGATGCTCTACGAGCAGTACTTC. Using reference TRBV7-2 and TRBJ2-7 for the parts outside the CDR3, the full variable domain is GAGVSQSPSNKVTEKGKDVELRCDPISGHTALYWYRQSLGQGLEFLIYFQGNSAPDKSGLPSDRFSAERTGGSVSTLTIQRTQQEDSAVYLCASSLARGMLYEQYFGPGTRLTVT.

The V and J genes are TRBV3-1 (or the pseudogene TRBV3-2) and TRBJ1-2; no clear D gene. CDR3 length equals 13 residues. Germline V lookup: CDR1 LGHDT, CDR2 YNNKEL (reference sequence). V was trimmed by 0 bases and J by 4 bases, leaving 6 bases between them. CDR3: CASSQDLVYGYTF. CDR3 nucleotide sequence: TGTGCCAGCAGCCAAGATCTGGTCTATGGCTACACCTTC.

This clone has a handful of counts. V gene TRBV11-2 combines with J gene TRBJ1-1; D is perhaps TRBD1 (5 bases). Trimming took 0 bases from V and 4 from J, leaving 6 bases between them. CDR3 length equals 13 residues. CDR1 and CDR2 from the germline V gene are SGHAT and FQNNGV. The CDR3 spells CASSLDQGTEAFF. CDR3 coding DNA: TGTGCCAGCAGCTTAGATCAGGGCACTGAAGCTTTCTTT. The complete variable domain, with remaining parts taken from reference TRBV11-2 and TRBJ1-1, reads EAGVAQSPRYKIIEKRQSVAFWCNPISGHATLYWYQQILGQGPKLLIQFQNNGVVDDSQLPKDRFSAERLKGVDSTLKIQPAKLEDSAVYLCASSLDQGTEAFFGQGTRLTVV.

Regarding this clone: Other DNA sequences from this sample encode an identical CDR3 as well. This chain connects TRBV4-1 to TRBJ1-1; 7 positions match TRBD1. V lost 1 base and J lost 4; bases outside the gene matches: 6. The CDR3 extends over 15 amino acids. Per germline, CDR1 MGHRA and CDR2 YSYEKL. The CDR3 DNA is TGCGCCAGCAGCCAAGGACAGGGACCCTCCACTGAAGCTTTCTTT. Its protein product is CASSQGQGPSTEAFF.

The CDR3 sequence is CASSPQPGLAGGSSTDTQYF. CDR3 sequence (DNA): TGCGCCAGCAGCCCCCAGCCGGGACTAGCGGGGGGCTCAAGCACAGATACGCAGTATTTT. V gene TRBV4-1 combines with J gene TRBJ2-3, with TRBD2 matching 15 bases. Losses at the gene ends were 4 bases for V and 0 bases for J; bases not matched to a gene: 11. The CDR3 consists of 20 residues. The germline CDR1 and CDR2 sequences are MGHRA and YSYEKL.

The chain's CDR3 is CASSLLLGETQYF. In nucleotides, the CDR3 is TGTGCCAGCAGCTTACTTCTCGGGGAGACCCAGTACTTC. The chain has TRBV7-3 and TRBJ2-5; D not resolved. Deletions cut 2 bases from V and 5 bases from J, with 9 bases between. Per germline, CDR1 SGHTA and CDR2 FQGTGA. The CDR3 runs 13 residues.

This clone was seen a handful of times. The rearrangement uses TRBV27 and TRBJ2-2; D call uncertain. CDR3 length: 13 amino acids. Trimming cost V 6 bases and J 4 bases, with 9 bases left between them. CDR1 MNHEY and CDR2 SMNVEV come from the germline V gene (reference sequence). This CDR3 is CASRLLFTGELFF. DNA of the CDR3: TGTGCCAGCAGACTACTTTTCACCGGGGAGCTGTTTTTT.

V is TRBV7-7 and J is TRBJ2-2; D is uncertain. Deletions cut 1 base from V and 0 bases from J, with 9 bases between. CDR1 and CDR2 (germline): SSHAT, FNYEAQ (reference sequence). This CDR3 comprises 16 residues. CDR3 nucleotides: TGTGCCAGCAGCTTAGGCGGCAGATCGAACACCGGGGAGCTGTTTTTT. This codes for CASSLGGRSNTGELFF.

V gene TRBV24-1 combines with J gene TRBJ1-4; 8 positions match TRBD1. The V gene end was trimmed by 4 bases and the J gene end by 12 bases; junction bases not matched to a gene: 12. The CDR3 contains 15 residues. Germline assignment: CDR1 KGHDR and CDR2 SFDVKD. As DNA, the CDR3 is TGTGCCACCAGTGACCCTGGACAGGGTGGAGAGGAACTGTTTTTT. Its translation is CATSDPGQGGEELFF.

CDR3: CASSLVRTGLVNTEAFF. The CDR3 bases are TGTGCCAGCAGCTTAGTGCGGACAGGGCTCGTGAACACTGAAGCTTTCTTT. The chain carries TRBV7-8 and TRBJ1-1, with TRBD1 matching 8 bases. Trimming took 1 base from V and 0 from J; bases not matched to a gene: 7. The CDR3 contains 17 residues. Germline V CDR1 and CDR2: SGHVS, FQNEAQ.

This sequence joins TRBV27 and TRBJ2-1, with D perhaps matching TRBD2 (6 bases). CDR3 length: 15 residues. Trimming took 7 bases from V and 0 from J, leaving 13 bases between them. Germline V gene sequence: CDR1 MNHEY, CDR2 SMNVEV (reference sequence). CDR3 sequence (DNA): TGTGCCAGCACTTCAACTAGCAACTCCTACAATGAGCAGTTCTTC. It codes for CASTSTSNSYNEQFF.

The J gene is TRBJ1-5, the V gene TRBV2, with a tentative D call TRBD1 (6 bases). The CDR3 is made up of 14 amino acids. Germline CDR1 SNHLY, CDR2 FYNNEI. Trimming shortened V by 6 bases and J by 6 bases, and 15 bases separated the two germline ends. This CDR3 is CASSGTGYGQPQHF. The CDR3 bases are TGTGCCAGCAGCGGTACAGGGTACGGTCAGCCCCAGCATTTT. The full variable domain, completed using reference TRBV2 and TRBJ1-5, is EPEVTQTPSHQVTQMGQEVILRCVPISNHLYFYWYRQILGQKVEFLVSFYNNEISEKSEIFDDQFSVERPDGSNFTLKIRSTKLEDSAMYFCASSGTGYGQPQHFGDGTRLSIL.

This clone was detected only once. The genes are TRBV5-1 and TRBJ1-1; no clear D gene. The CDR3 loop spans 14 amino acids. Germline V gene sequence: CDR1 SGHRS, CDR2 YFSETQ. V was pared by 5 bases and J by 0 bases, with 11 bases between. The CDR3 is CASRSGDLNTEAFF. CDR3 nucleotide sequence: TGCGCCAGCAGATCGGGAGACTTGAACACTGAAGCTTTCTTT.

The CDR3 loop reads CASSQGQRNEKLFF. The DNA for the CDR3 is TGTGCCAGCAGCCAGGGACAGAGAAATGAAAAACTGTTTTTT. The V call is TRBV3-1 (or the pseudogene TRBV3-2), the J call TRBJ1-4, with 7 bases aligning to TRBD1. CDR3 length: 14 amino acids. CDR1 and CDR2 from the germline V gene are LGHDT and YNNKEL (reference sequence). The junction had 3 bases not matched to a gene; V was cut back by 3 bases and J by 5 bases.

This sequence joins TRBV12-5 and TRBJ2-7; TRBD2 is a possible D gene (6 bases). V was cut by 1 base and J by 0 bases, with 16 bases left in between. CDR3 length equals 17 residues. Germline values: CDR1 LGHNT, CDR2 FRNRAP. CDR3 coding DNA: TGTGCTAGTGGTTTGGGATTCGCGGGACGCACCTCCTACGAGCAGTACTTC. Translation gives CASGLGFAGRTSYEQYF.

V and J are TRBV6-5 and TRBJ2-5, with D maybe TRBD1 (5 bases). Trimming removed 5 bases from V and 0 bases from J, with 10 bases in between. Germline V CDR1 and CDR2: MNHEY, SVGAGI. This CDR3 is 14 amino acids long. The CDR3 sequence: CASSPRVYQETQYF. CDR3 bases: TGTGCCAGCAGTCCCAGGGTCTACCAAGAGACCCAGTACTTC.

CDR3 protein: CASSPQGFNTEAFF. In DNA form, the CDR3 reads TGTGCCAGTAGTCCGCAGGGGTTCAACACTGAAGCTTTCTTT. The rearrangement uses TRBV19 and TRBJ1-1; the D gene is possibly TRBD1 (6 bases). Germline CDR1 and CDR2: LNHDA and SQIVND (reference sequence). The CDR3 contains 14 residues. V was clipped by 5 bases and J by 2 bases, with 12 bases between them.

This chain uses TRBV10-3 with TRBJ2-2, with a possible D match to TRBD2 (6 bases). From germline, CDR1 is ENHRY and CDR2 SYGVKD. The CDR3 spans 12 residues. V lost 6 bases, J lost 5 bases, and 7 bases lay in between. The CDR3, as DNA: TGTGCCATCAGAGGACTAACCGGGGAGCTGTTTTTT. It is translated as CAIRGLTGELFF.

The chain combines TRBV24-1 with TRBJ2-3, with 13 bases aligning to TRBD2. V was clipped by 4 bases and J by 4 bases; unmatched bases: 7. The length of the CDR3 is 17 residues. Germline CDR1 and CDR2: KGHDR and SFDVKD. CDR3 DNA: TGTGCCACCAGTGAGATGGGACTAGCGGGGAGATCAGATACGCAGTATTTT. As protein: CATSEMGLAGRSDTQYF.

J is TRBJ2-6 and V is TRBV19; D remains unclear. The CDR3 runs 16 residues. Trimming shortened V by 5 bases and J by 0 bases, and 11 bases separated the two germline ends. In germline, CDR1 is LNHDA, CDR2 SQIVND (reference sequence). CDR3 nucleotide sequence: TGTGCCAGTAGTTCGTACATAGCCTCTGGGGCCAACGTCCTGACTTTC. It encodes CASSSYIASGANVLTF.

This chain joins TRBV27 and TRBJ2-4; 7 positions match TRBD2. V lost 1 base to trimming and J lost 2 bases; unmatched junction nucleotides: 2. The CDR3 runs 15 residues. The germline gives CDR1 MNHEY, CDR2 SMNVEV (reference sequence). The CDR3 sequence: CASSLWGGPKNIQYF. The CDR3 region has the DNA TGTGCCAGCAGTTTATGGGGAGGGCCCAAAAACATTCAGTACTTC.

The rearrangement uses TRBV12-3 or TRBV12-4 and TRBJ1-1; no clear D gene. CDR3 length: 12 residues. The V gene lost 4 bases and the J gene lost 11 bases, with 14 bases spanning the gap. The CDR3 sequence is CASSSGPVLAFF. For the CDR3, the DNA is TGTGCCAGCAGTTCTGGGCCCGTACTCGCTTTCTTT.

Turning to this clone: The same CDR3 can be traced to other DNA sequences in this sample. The rearrangement links TRBV5-6 to TRBJ2-2; D not resolved. This CDR3 spans 14 amino acids. CDR1 is SGHDT and CDR2 is YYEEEE in the germline V gene. Deletions cut 0 bases from V and 2 bases from J, with 5 bases between. The CDR3 reads CASSLGTNTGELFF. CDR3 coding DNA: TGTGCCAGCAGCTTGGGAACTAACACCGGGGAGCTGTTTTTT.

The V gene is TRBV5-1, the J gene TRBJ1-1; D unresolved. This CDR3 has 14 residues. Germline values: CDR1 SGHRS, CDR2 YFSETQ. The V and J ends lost 0 bases and 3 bases respectively, with 9 bases between them. CDR3 amino acids: CASSLEVSYTEAFF. The DNA for the CDR3 is TGCGCCAGCAGCTTGGAAGTTTCTTACACTGAAGCTTTCTTT.

This clone appeared a few times. The rearrangement uses TRBV7-9 and TRBJ1-1; tentatively, D is TRBD1 (5 bases). Germline CDR1 reads SEHNR; CDR2 reads FQNEAQ (reference sequence). Trimming took 2 bases from V and 4 from J, leaving 17 bases between them. The CDR3 contains 16 residues. CDR3 loop: CASSLPPGRVSTEAFF. As DNA, the CDR3 is TGTGCCAGCAGCTTACCCCCAGGGAGGGTTAGCACTGAAGCTTTCTTT.